These 25 T cell receptor beta chains were sequenced from one sample in a study of technical replicates of blood from a handful of donors. Repertoires were generated with immunoSEQ multiplex PCR, while TCRdb's copy carries only in-frame clones and drops some. Among tens of thousands of clones listed, approximately 90% were seen once. The sequenced sample consisted of PBMCs. All receptors derive from a human donor in good health. Some clones in this sample may be carry-over from other donors' samples.

The J gene is TRBJ1-4, the V gene TRBV4-1; unclear D gene. V lost 3 bases, J lost 7 bases, and 12 bases lay in between. The CDR3 is made up of 14 amino acids. Looked up from germline, CDR1 is MGHRA and CDR2 is YSYEKL. CDR3 protein: CASSHYRGSEKLFF. As DNA, the CDR3 is TGCGCCAGCAGCCACTATCGAGGAAGTGAAAAACTGTTTTTT.

The rearrangement joins TRBV2 to TRBJ2-2; 8 bases align to TRBD2. Trimming took 6 bases from V and 4 from J; bases not matched to a gene: 4. This CDR3 has 14 residues. The germline V gene has CDR1 SNHLY and CDR2 FYNNEI. CDR3: CASRERESTGELFF. The CDR3 region has the DNA TGTGCCAGCAGGGAGCGGGAGAGCACCGGGGAGCTGTTTTTT.

V usage is TRBV19 and J usage is TRBJ1-5; 8 bases map to TRBD1. Per germline, CDR1 LNHDA and CDR2 SQIVND (reference sequence). V dropped 6 bases and J dropped 3; count of bases not matched to a gene: 4. The CDR3 is 14 amino acids. CDR3 bases: TGTGCCAGTAGCAAGGACAGGGTCAATCAGCCCCAGCATTTT. This codes for CASSKDRVNQPQHF.

The rearrangement uses TRBV19 and TRBJ1-2, with a possible D match to TRBD1 (5 bases). CDR1 and CDR2 (germline): LNHDA, SQIVND (reference sequence). This CDR3 is 13 amino acids long. The V and J ends lost 6 bases and 4 bases respectively, with 12 bases between them. The CDR3 reads CASSRDSPYGYTF. The CDR3 coding sequence is TGTGCCAGTAGCCGAGACAGTCCCTATGGCTACACCTTC.

The rearrangement links TRBV9 to TRBJ2-3; 14 nucleotides agree with TRBD2. The CDR3 consists of 15 residues. Unmatched junction bases numbered 8, after V lost 4 bases and J lost 10 bases. Germline CDR1 and CDR2: SGDLS and YYNGEE. CDR3 in amino acids: CASSPRGLAGVAQYF. The CDR3 DNA reads TGTGCCAGCAGCCCCCGGGGACTAGCGGGAGTGGCGCAGTATTTT.

The chain links TRBV19 to TRBJ1-4; D ambiguous. This CDR3 is 15 amino acids long. Trimming removed 3 bases from V and 7 bases from J, with 15 bases in between. Germline-derived CDR1 and CDR2 are LNHDA and SQIVND (reference sequence). The CDR3 region is CASSIERPSPEKLFF. CDR3 nucleotide sequence: TGTGCCAGTAGTATTGAGAGGCCCTCCCCTGAAAAACTGTTTTTT.

J is TRBJ2-1 and V is TRBV6-6, with 7 positions matching TRBD1. This CDR3 region has 15 residues. J lost 3 bases, V lost 4 bases, and 6 bases had no gene match. The germline V gene has CDR1 MNHNY and CDR2 SVGAGI (reference sequence). The CDR3 spells CASSSIDRDYNEQFF. For the CDR3, the DNA is TGTGCCAGCAGTTCCATCGACAGGGACTACAATGAGCAGTTCTTC.

This clone was seen only once. This chain connects TRBV4-2 to TRBJ2-3; D is possibly TRBD2 (7 bases). V was clipped by 0 bases and J by 3 bases, with 13 bases between them. Germline values: CDR1 LGHNA, CDR2 YNFKEQ. The CDR3 has 16 amino acids. CDR3 sequence (DNA): TGTGCCAGCAGCCAAGAAGGGGGGGGGCGAACAGATACGCAGTATTTT. Amino acids: CASSQEGGGRTDTQYF.

The chain employs TRBV30 and TRBJ1-2, with D tentatively TRBD1 (6 bases). The CDR3 runs to 12 residues. Germline V lookup: CDR1 GTSNPN, CDR2 SVGIG (reference sequence). V lost 4 bases and J 6 bases, leaving 12 bases between the germline ends. The CDR3 sequence: CAWNRGIHGYTF. CDR3 in DNA: TGTGCCTGGAATAGGGGGATTCATGGCTACACCTTC.

The chain links TRBV4-1 to TRBJ2-7; D gene uncertain. The germline gives CDR1 MGHRA, CDR2 YSYEKL. This CDR3 region has 14 residues. Trimming took 0 bases from V and 2 from J, leaving 8 bases between them. CDR3 coding DNA: TGCGCCAGCAGCCAAGATCTTAGTCCCTACGAGCAGTACTTC. Translating gives CASSQDLSPYEQYF.

The V gene is TRBV7-8, the J gene TRBJ2-2, with 8 bases fitting TRBD1. V trimming: 2 bases; J trimming: 5 bases; junction bases outside the gene matches: 7. The germline CDR1 and CDR2 sequences are SGHVS and FQNEAQ. This CDR3 spans 16 amino acids. The CDR3 DNA reads TGTGCCAGCAGCTTACAGGGGGCGTTGGGTACCGGGGAGCTGTTTTTT. Translation gives CASSLQGALGTGELFF.

This clone was observed a single time. The rearrangement joins TRBV27 to TRBJ2-1; 7 bases line up with TRBD1. With 7 bases clipped from V and 4 bases from J, the junction kept 4 bases outside the gene matches. This CDR3 is 13 amino acids long. Germline values: CDR1 MNHEY, CDR2 SMNVEV (reference sequence). The DNA of the CDR3 is TGTGCCAGCAAGGGACAGCTGTACAATGAGCAGTTCTTC. Translation gives CASKGQLYNEQFF.

In nucleotides, the CDR3 is TGTGCCAGCAGCCAAACAGGGATGGGAAAACTGTTTTTT. Its translation is CASSQTGMGKLFF. The rearrangement uses TRBV14 and TRBJ1-4; D might be TRBD1 (6 bases). V lost 2 bases and J lost 10, with 11 bases in between. This CDR3 is built from 13 residues. Germline CDR1 is SGHDN and CDR2 is FVKESK.

The rearrangement links TRBV7-6 to TRBJ2-5; D gene uncertain. The CDR3 covers 13 residues. V lost 4 bases and J 5 bases, leaving 11 bases between the germline ends. Germline V gene sequence: CDR1 SGHVS, CDR2 FNYEAQ. The CDR3 nucleotides read TGTGCCAGCAGCTCAACTAATTCGGAGACCCAGTACTTC. Residues: CASSSTNSETQYF.

This clone is categorized as large. The J gene is TRBJ1-1, the V gene TRBV19; TRBD1 might be the D (6 bases). The V and J ends lost 7 bases and 6 bases respectively, with 18 bases between them. This CDR3 region has 14 residues. Germline lookup yields CDR1 LNHDA and CDR2 SQIVND (reference sequence). The CDR3: CASTDGGGGPEAFF. CDR3 nucleotide sequence: TGTGCCAGTACCGACGGGGGCGGGGGGCCTGAAGCTTTCTTT.

The count of this clone is one. The V gene is TRBV9, the J gene TRBJ1-1; D remains unclear. V was cut by 0 bases and J by 1 base, with 7 bases left in between. Germline V gene lookup returns CDR1 SGDLS and CDR2 YYNGEE. This CDR3 region has 14 residues. CDR3 DNA: TGTGCCAGCAGCGTAGTTTCCCAGAACACTGAAGCTTTCTTT. It is translated as CASSVVSQNTEAFF.

This clone has just a few counts. V usage is TRBV7-9 and J usage is TRBJ2-5; D unclear. CDR1 and CDR2 (germline): SEHNR, FQNEAQ (reference sequence). CDR3 length: 14 amino acids. V shed 3 bases and J shed 2 bases, with 10 bases lying between them. CDR3 protein: CASSFPDKQETQYF. The CDR3 coding sequence is TGTGCCAGCAGCTTCCCCGACAAACAAGAGACCCAGTACTTC. Drawing the rest from reference TRBV7-9 and TRBJ2-5, the complete variable domain is DTGVSQNPRHKITKRGQNVTFRCDPISEHNRLYWYRQTLGQGPEFLTYFQNEAQLEKSRLLSDRFSAERPKGSFSTLEIQRTEQGDSAMYLCASSFPDKQETQYFGPGTRLLVL.

This clone has just one count. CDR3 sequence (DNA): TGTGCCAGCAGTTTTACAGGGTTCACTGAAGCTTTCTTT. Its protein product is CASSFTGFTEAFF. The chain joins TRBV27 to TRBJ1-1; tentatively, D is TRBD1 (6 bases). CDR1 is MNHEY, CDR2 SMNVEV, per germline (reference sequence). The CDR3 length is 13 residues. V shed 3 bases and J shed 4 bases, with 9 bases lying between them.

V usage is TRBV7-9 and J usage is TRBJ2-7, with 7 bases identical to TRBD2. The CDR3 spans 13 residues. Germline trimming cut 6 bases from V and 7 bases from J; bases unmatched to any gene: 9. Germline V CDR1 and CDR2: SEHNR, FQNEAQ (reference sequence). In DNA form, the CDR3 reads TGTGCCAGCAGTTTAAATAGCGGGCGAGAGCAGTACTTC. Translation: CASSLNSGREQYF.

The chain recombines TRBV5-1 with TRBJ2-5, with TRBD2 matching over 7 bases. J lost 5 bases, V lost 4 bases, and 8 bases had no gene match. The CDR3 totals 14 residues. The germline CDR1 and CDR2 sequences are SGHRS and YFSETQ. CDR3 DNA: TGCGCCAGCAGCCCTCGCGGGGGAGACGAGACCCAGTACTTC. Protein product: CASSPRGGDETQYF.

This chain links TRBV11-1 with TRBJ2-7; no reliable D call. CDR1 is SGHAT, CDR2 FQDESV, per germline (reference sequence). The CDR3 has 15 residues. V shed 2 bases and J shed 1 base, with 12 bases lying between them. The CDR3 DNA is TGTGCCAGCAGCTTATTCTCCCGCCAGTCCTACGAGCAGTACTTC. Encoded protein: CASSLFSRQSYEQYF.

The rearrangement uses TRBV6-1 and TRBJ1-1; D possibly corresponds to TRBD1 (5 bases). CDR1 is MNHNS and CDR2 is SASEGT in the germline V gene. The CDR3 totals 15 residues. V lost 3 bases to trimming and J lost 4 bases, with 15 bases between them. The CDR3 DNA reads as TGTGCCAGCAGTGACTATGATGGGGCCGGCACTGAAGCTTTCTTT. This translates into CASSDYDGAGTEAFF.

This chain uses TRBV6-6 with TRBJ2-1; TRBD2 matches 8 bases. Germline CDR1 and CDR2: MNHNY and SVGAGI (reference sequence). After removal of 7 bases from V and 7 bases from J, the junction contained 12 bases not matched to a gene. The CDR3 runs to 15 residues. The CDR3 DNA reads TGTGCCAGCACCAACCCCGGGAGGGGGGGGAATGAGCAGTTCTTC. Its translation: CASTNPGRGGNEQFF.

The V and J genes are TRBV4-1 and TRBJ1-2, with TRBD1 identical over 8 bases. The V gene's germline CDR1 is MGHRA and CDR2 YSYEKL. The CDR3 totals 16 residues. Unmatched junction bases numbered 7, after V lost 4 bases and J lost 0 bases. CDR3 region: CASSRTGQGTNYGYTF. The DNA of the CDR3 is TGCGCCAGCAGCCGAACCGGACAGGGAACTAACTATGGCTACACCTTC.

This clone was counted once. The gene calls are TRBV7-2 and TRBJ2-7; 7 positions match TRBD2. The J segment lost 4 bases and the V segment lost 2 bases, leaving 8 bases of the junction unmatched. The CDR3 consists of 15 residues. The V gene's germline CDR1 is SGHTA and CDR2 FQGNSA. The CDR3 region is CASSLLVGGPYEQYF. CDR3 DNA: TGTGCCAGCAGCTTACTTGTGGGAGGGCCGTACGAGCAGTACTTC.